These 14 T cell receptor beta chains were all obtained from the same sample, sequenced in a study of blood T cell repertoires in COVID-19. TCRdb keeps only in-frame clones here, not all; method: immunoSEQ multiplex PCR. The sample carries some 300,000 clones, about nine tenths recorded once. The sequenced sample was PBMCs or T cells enriched from blood (not recorded which). All receptors come from a woman aged 30 to 39 who had recovered from COVID-19.

Only a few counts were recorded for this clone. This sequence joins TRBV5-1 and TRBJ2-2; possibly TRBD2 for D (6 bases). CDR3 length equals 15 residues. Germline V lookup: CDR1 SGHRS, CDR2 YFSETQ. Between the trimmed V and J ends, which lost 7 bases and 6 bases, there was a span of 19 bases. The CDR3: CASRIGGSHPGELFF. CDR3 nucleotide sequence: TGCGCCAGCCGCATTGGGGGGTCCCACCCCGGGGAGCTGTTTTTT.

The chain uses TRBV6-5 and TRBJ2-7; 11 bases agree with TRBD1. Trimming removed 5 bases from V and 4 bases from J; junction bases left unmatched: 4. CDR1 and CDR2 from the germline V gene are MNHEY and SVGAGI. The CDR3 totals 14 residues. The CDR3 coding sequence is TGTGCCAGCAGTAAGGACAGGGGGCTATACGAGCAGTACTTC. The encoded protein is CASSKDRGLYEQYF.

The chain employs TRBV7-2 and TRBJ1-2, with 9 bases matching TRBD1. The CDR3 is made up of 17 amino acids. Per germline, CDR1 SGHTA and CDR2 FQGNSA. V dropped 1 base and J dropped 4; count of bases not matched to a gene: 10. The CDR3 loop reads CASSLDPGQGVVYGYTF. As DNA, the CDR3 is TGTGCCAGCAGCTTAGATCCGGGACAGGGTGTGGTCTATGGCTACACCTTC. Looking up the rest from reference TRBV7-2 and TRBJ1-2 gives the full variable domain: GAGVSQSPSNKVTEKGKDVELRCDPISGHTALYWYRQSLGQGLEFLIYFQGNSAPDKSGLPSDRFSAERTGGSVSTLTIQRTQQEDSAVYLCASSLDPGQGVVYGYTFGSGTRLTVV.

The J gene is TRBJ2-5, the V gene TRBV5-6, with D possibly being TRBD2 (5 bases). Per the germline V gene, CDR1 is SGHDT and CDR2 is YYEEEE. This CDR3 is built from 15 residues. Trimming left V 4 bases short and J 0 bases short, with 13 bases between. CDR3 nucleotide sequence: TGTGCCAGCAGCCCCCGGAGACTAAACCAAGAGACCCAGTACTTC. It specifies CASSPRRLNQETQYF.

This clone was observed a single time. This chain uses TRBV5-1 with TRBJ2-7, with 9 bases that match TRBD1. V was pared by 0 bases and J by 4 bases, with 2 bases of the junction left unmatched. Germline V gives CDR1 SGHRS, CDR2 YFSETQ. The CDR3 is 14 amino acids. CDR3 nucleotides: TGCGCCAGCAGCTTGGGACAGGGGGTTTACGAGCAGTACTTC. This sequence encodes CASSLGQGVYEQYF.

The J gene is TRBJ2-6, the V gene TRBV11-2; 7 nucleotides align to TRBD2. V lost 4 bases and J lost 2; bases outside the gene matches: 14. Looked up from germline, CDR1 is SGHAT and CDR2 is FQNNGV. The CDR3 totals 19 residues. CDR3 DNA sequence: TGTGCCAGCAGCTCACCGACGGGGGGAGGCTCCCCTGGGGCCAACGTCCTGACTTTC. Encoded protein: CASSSPTGGGSPGANVLTF.

The chain is built from TRBV6-2 or TRBV6-3 and TRBJ2-3; the D gene is possibly TRBD2 (5 bases). Trimming took 6 bases from V and 2 from J, leaving 21 bases between them. The length of the CDR3 is 17 residues. Germline CDR1 is MNHEY and CDR2 is SVGEGT. CDR3 coding DNA: TGTGCCAGCAGCACGGGGTCGGGCGGCTCATTCACAGATACGCAGTATTTT. Encoded protein: CASSTGSGGSFTDTQYF.

The J gene is TRBJ2-7, the V gene TRBV6-5, with D tentatively TRBD2 (6 bases). The CDR3 is 15 amino acids. Per germline, CDR1 MNHEY and CDR2 SVGAGI. The germline V and J ends were trimmed by 6 bases and 1 base, with 16 bases remaining between them. The CDR3 loop is CASRLNQGGSYEQYF. CDR3 DNA sequence: TGTGCCAGCAGATTGAACCAGGGAGGATCCTACGAGCAGTACTTC.

With regard to this clone: The junction and the germline gene differ at one end; a read error may be behind it. The genes are TRBV7-8 and TRBJ2-1; 8 nucleotides match TRBD2. CDR3 length: 14 residues. Germline assignment: CDR1 SGHVS and CDR2 FQNEAQ. CDR3 sequence reads: CASSLAGLGNEQFF. CDR3 DNA: TGTGCCAGCAGCCTAGCGGGCTTGGGCAATGAGCAGTTCTTC.

CDR3 in DNA: TGTGCCACCAGTGATAGAACCGGTTTTAGCGATACGCAGTATTTT. Amino acid sequence: CATSDRTGFSDTQYF. The rearrangement joins TRBV24-1 to TRBJ2-3; D gene ambiguous. Germline CDR1 reads KGHDR; CDR2 reads SFDVKD. The CDR3 consists of 15 residues. V lost 3 bases, J lost 6 bases, and 15 bases lay in between.

The chain couples TRBV12-5 to TRBJ1-3; no reliable D call. The V and J ends lost 3 bases and 2 bases respectively, with 20 bases between them. This CDR3 is built from 18 residues. Germline V CDR1 and CDR2: LGHNT, FRNRAP. CDR3 in DNA: TGTGCTAGTGGTTTAGTCGTACCTGAGAGGGATACTGGAAACACCATATATTTT. It is translated as CASGLVVPERDTGNTIYF.

CDR3 sequence (DNA): TGTGCCAGCAGCGACTTAACTAGCGGGAGCTACGAGCAGTACTTC. Translated: CASSDLTSGSYEQYF. V and J are TRBV6-5 and TRBJ2-7, with TRBD2 matching 11 bases. The V and J ends lost 6 bases and 3 bases, in that order; junction bases with no gene match: 7. CDR1 is MNHEY, CDR2 SVGAGI, per germline. This CDR3 region has 15 residues.

This clone was detected once. V and J are TRBV7-2 and TRBJ2-6; D unresolved. This CDR3 region has 15 residues. With 1 base removed from V and 0 bases from J, the gap between germline ends came to 4 bases. Germline CDR1 and CDR2: SGHTA and FQGNSA. The DNA of the CDR3 is TGTGCCAGCAGCTTAGGTAGCTCTGGGGCCAACGTCCTGACTTTC. Translating gives CASSLGSSGANVLTF.

The chain links TRBV10-3 to TRBJ1-1, with 11 bases aligning to TRBD1. Per germline, CDR1 ENHRY and CDR2 SYGVKD. The CDR3 consists of 16 residues. Trimming at V came to 4 bases and at J to 0 bases, leaving 4 bases not matched to a gene. This CDR3 reads CAISGTGGLMNTEAFF. The CDR3 DNA follows: TGTGCCATCAGTGGGACAGGGGGCCTCATGAACACTGAAGCTTTCTTT.